A single count supports the clone carrying this T cell receptor beta chain. Only in-frame clones appear in the TCRdb table, and some are missing; sequencing was by immunoSEQ multiplex PCR. The data contain roughly 2.6 million clones, approximately 92% of them seen just once; the ten biggest clones take up over 0.12%. These data are taken from a study of shared clonotypes between healthy human individuals. From germline, CDR1 is SGHRS and CDR2 YFSETQ. Trimming pared 3 bases from V and 8 bases from J, leaving 23 bases between. The CDR3 extends over 17 amino acids. This chain uses TRBV5-1 with TRBJ1-4; weak D call: TRBD1 (5 bases). The sequenced sample consisted of naive CD4+ T cells sorted from blood. Regarding subset: CD45RA+ positively selected. This sequence originates from a young man in good health. The CDR3 region has the DNA TGCGCCAGCAGCTGGAATCCCACACAGGAATCGGGGGAAAAACTGTTTTTT. Protein: CASSWNPTQESGEKLFF.